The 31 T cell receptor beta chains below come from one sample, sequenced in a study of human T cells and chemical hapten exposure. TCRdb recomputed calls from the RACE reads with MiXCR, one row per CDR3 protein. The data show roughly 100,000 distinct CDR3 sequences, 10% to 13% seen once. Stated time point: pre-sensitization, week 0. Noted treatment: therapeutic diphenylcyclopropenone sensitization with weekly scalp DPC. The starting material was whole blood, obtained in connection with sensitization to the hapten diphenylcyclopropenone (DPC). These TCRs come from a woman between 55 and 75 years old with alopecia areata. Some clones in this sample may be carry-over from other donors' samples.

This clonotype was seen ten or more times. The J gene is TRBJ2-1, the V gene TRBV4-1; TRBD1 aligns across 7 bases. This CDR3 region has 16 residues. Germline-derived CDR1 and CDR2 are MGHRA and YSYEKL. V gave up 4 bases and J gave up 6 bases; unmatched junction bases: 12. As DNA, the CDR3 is TGCGCCAGCAGCCCCCTACGGGACAGTGTATCCAATGAGCAGTTCTTC. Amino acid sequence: CASSPLRDSVSNEQFF.

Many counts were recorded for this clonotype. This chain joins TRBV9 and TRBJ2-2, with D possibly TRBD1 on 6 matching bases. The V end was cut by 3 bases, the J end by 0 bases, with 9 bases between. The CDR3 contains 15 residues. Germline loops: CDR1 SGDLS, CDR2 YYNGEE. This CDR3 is CASSAGTSNTGELFF. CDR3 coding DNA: TGTGCCAGCAGCGCCGGGACATCGAACACCGGGGAGCTGTTTTTT.

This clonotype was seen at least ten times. CDR3 coding DNA: TGCGCCAGCAGCTTCCCCTCCCTGGCAAGCGGGGACCAAGAGACCCAGTACTTC. Translating gives CASSFPSLASGDQETQYF. The V and J genes are TRBV5-1 and TRBJ2-5, with TRBD2 matching 7 bases. Unmatched junction bases numbered 13, after V lost 2 bases and J lost 0 bases. Looked up from germline, CDR1 is SGHRS and CDR2 is YFSETQ. The CDR3 is 18 residues long.

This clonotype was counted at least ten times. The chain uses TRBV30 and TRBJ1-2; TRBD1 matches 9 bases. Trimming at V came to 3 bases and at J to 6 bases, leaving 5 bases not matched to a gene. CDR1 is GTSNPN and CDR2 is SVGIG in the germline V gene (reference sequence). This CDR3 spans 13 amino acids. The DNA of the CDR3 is TGTGCCTGGAGGTTCGACAGGGGGAATGGCTACACCTTC. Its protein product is CAWRFDRGNGYTF.

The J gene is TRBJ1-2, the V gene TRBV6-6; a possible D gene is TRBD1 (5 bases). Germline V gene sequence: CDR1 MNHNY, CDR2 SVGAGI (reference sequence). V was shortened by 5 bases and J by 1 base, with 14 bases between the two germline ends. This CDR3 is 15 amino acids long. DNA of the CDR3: TGTGCCAGCAGTCCCTGGGACCAGGTTAACTATGGCTACACCTTC. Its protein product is CASSPWDQVNYGYTF.

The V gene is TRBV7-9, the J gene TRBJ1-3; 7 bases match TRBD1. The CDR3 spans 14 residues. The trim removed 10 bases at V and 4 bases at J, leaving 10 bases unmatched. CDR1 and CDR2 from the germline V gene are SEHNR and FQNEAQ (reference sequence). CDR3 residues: CATTATGAGNTIYF. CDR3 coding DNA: TGTGCCACCACCGCCACAGGGGCCGGAAACACCATATATTTT.

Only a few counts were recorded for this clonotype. CDR3: CASRAEDRGPLNTGELFF. CDR3 DNA: TGTGCCAGCAGGGCGGAGGACAGGGGGCCTTTGAACACCGGGGAGCTGTTTTTT. The V gene is TRBV3-1, the J gene TRBJ2-2; 11 bases agree with TRBD1. The germline gives CDR1 LGHDT, CDR2 YNNKEL (reference sequence). V lost 6 bases, J lost 1 base, and 10 bases stayed unmatched. There are 18 residues in the CDR3.

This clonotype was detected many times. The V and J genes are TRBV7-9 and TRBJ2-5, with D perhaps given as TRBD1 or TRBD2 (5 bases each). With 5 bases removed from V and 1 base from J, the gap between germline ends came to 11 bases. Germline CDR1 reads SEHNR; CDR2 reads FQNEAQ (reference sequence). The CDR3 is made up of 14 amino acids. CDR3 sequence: CASSQQGTQETQYF. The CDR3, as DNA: TGTGCCAGCAGCCAACAAGGGACCCAAGAGACCCAGTACTTC.

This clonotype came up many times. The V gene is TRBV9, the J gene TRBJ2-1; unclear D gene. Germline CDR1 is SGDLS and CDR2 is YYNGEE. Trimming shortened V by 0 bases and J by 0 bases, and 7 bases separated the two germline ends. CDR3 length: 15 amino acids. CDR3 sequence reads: CASSVDGNSYNEQFF. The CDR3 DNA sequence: TGTGCCAGCAGCGTAGATGGCAACTCCTACAATGAGCAGTTCTTC.

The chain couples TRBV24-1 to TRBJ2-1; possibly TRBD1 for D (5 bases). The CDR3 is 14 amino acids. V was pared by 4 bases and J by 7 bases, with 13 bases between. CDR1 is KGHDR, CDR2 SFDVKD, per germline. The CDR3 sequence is CATSDPGSTNEQFF. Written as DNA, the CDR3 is TGTGCCACCAGTGACCCAGGGTCGACGAATGAGCAGTTCTTC.

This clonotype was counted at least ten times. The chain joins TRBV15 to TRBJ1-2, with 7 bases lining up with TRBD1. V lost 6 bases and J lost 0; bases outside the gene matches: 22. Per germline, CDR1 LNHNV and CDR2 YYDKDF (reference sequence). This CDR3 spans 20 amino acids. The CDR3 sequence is CATSPEGAHRGQKANYGYTF. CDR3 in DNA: TGTGCCACCAGTCCCGAGGGGGCCCACAGGGGACAAAAAGCTAACTATGGCTACACCTTC.

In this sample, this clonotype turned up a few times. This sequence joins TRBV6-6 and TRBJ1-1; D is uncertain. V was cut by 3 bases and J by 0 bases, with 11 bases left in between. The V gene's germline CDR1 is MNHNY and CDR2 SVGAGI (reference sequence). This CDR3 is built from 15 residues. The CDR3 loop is CASSYPGYLNTEAFF. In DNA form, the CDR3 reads TGTGCCAGCAGTTATCCAGGCTATTTGAACACTGAAGCTTTCTTT.

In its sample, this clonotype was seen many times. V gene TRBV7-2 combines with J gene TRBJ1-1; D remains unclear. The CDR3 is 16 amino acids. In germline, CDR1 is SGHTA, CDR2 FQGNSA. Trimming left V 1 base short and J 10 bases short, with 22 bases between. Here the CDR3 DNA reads TGTGCCAGCAGCTTAGGCGGAGGAGGAGGAGGAAGAGTAGCTTTCTTT. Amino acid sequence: CASSLGGGGGGRVAFF.

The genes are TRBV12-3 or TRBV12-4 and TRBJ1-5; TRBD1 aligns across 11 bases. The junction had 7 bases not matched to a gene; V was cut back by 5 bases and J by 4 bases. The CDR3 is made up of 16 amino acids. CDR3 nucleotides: TGTGCCAGCAGTCCCTCGGACAGGGGGCTTAATCAGCCCCAGCATTTT. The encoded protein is CASSPSDRGLNQPQHF.

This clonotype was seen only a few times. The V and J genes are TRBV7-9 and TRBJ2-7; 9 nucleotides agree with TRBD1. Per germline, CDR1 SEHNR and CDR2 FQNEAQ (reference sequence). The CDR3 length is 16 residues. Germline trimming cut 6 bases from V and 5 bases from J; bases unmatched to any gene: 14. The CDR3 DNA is TGTGCCAGCAGACCTACTACAGGGGGCAGCGTCCACGAGCAGTACTTC. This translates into CASRPTTGGSVHEQYF.

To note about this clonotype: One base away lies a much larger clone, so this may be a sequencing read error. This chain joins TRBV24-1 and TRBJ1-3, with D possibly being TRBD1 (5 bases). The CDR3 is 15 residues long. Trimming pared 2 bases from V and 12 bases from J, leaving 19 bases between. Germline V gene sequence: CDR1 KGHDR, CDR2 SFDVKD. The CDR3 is CATSDSREGSDIIYF. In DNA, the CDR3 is TGTGCCACCAGTGATTCCAGGGAAGGGTCGGACATCATATATTTT.

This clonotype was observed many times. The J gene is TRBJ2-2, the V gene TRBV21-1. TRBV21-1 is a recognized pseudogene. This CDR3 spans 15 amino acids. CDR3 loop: CASSRTYANTGELFF. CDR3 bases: TGTGCCAGCAGCCGGACGTACGCGAACACCGGGGAGCTGTTTTTT.

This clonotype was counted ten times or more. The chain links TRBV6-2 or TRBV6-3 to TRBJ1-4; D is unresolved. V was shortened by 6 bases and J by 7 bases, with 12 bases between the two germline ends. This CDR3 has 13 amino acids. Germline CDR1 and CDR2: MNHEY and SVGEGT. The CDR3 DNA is TGTGCCAGCAGAACGCGGCGGTTTGAAAAACTGTTTTTT. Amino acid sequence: CASRTRRFEKLFF.

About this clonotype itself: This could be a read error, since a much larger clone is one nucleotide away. CDR3 nucleotides: TGTGCCAGCAGCCCGAGAAAGACAGGGATGGGTATGGGAGCTTTCTTT. Translated: CASSPRKTGMGMGAFF. This sequence joins TRBV7-2 and TRBJ1-1; TRBD1 matches 7 bases. J was trimmed by 10 bases and V by 5 bases; bases with no gene match: 19. The germline gives CDR1 SGHTA, CDR2 FQGNSA. This CDR3 spans 16 amino acids. Looking up the rest from reference TRBV7-2 and TRBJ1-1 gives the full variable domain: GAGVSQSPSNKVTEKGKDVELRCDPISGHTALYWYRQSLGQGLEFLIYFQGNSAPDKSGLPSDRFSAERTGGSVSTLTIQRTQQEDSAVYLCASSPRKTGMGMGAFFGQGTRLTVV.

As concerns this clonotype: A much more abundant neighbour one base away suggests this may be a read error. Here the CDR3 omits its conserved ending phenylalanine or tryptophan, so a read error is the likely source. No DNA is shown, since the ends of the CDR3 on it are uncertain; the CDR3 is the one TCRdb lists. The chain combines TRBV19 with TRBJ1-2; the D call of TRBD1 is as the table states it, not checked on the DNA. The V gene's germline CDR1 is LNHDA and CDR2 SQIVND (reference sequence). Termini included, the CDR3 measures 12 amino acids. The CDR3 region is CASSSNGGTYLL.

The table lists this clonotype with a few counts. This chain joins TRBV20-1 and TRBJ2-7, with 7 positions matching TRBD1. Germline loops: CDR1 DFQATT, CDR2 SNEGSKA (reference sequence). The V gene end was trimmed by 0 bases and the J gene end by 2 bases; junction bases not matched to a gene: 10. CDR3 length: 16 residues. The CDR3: CSARDDSGQRTYEQYF. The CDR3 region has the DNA TGCAGTGCTAGAGATGATTCGGGACAGAGGACCTACGAGCAGTACTTC.

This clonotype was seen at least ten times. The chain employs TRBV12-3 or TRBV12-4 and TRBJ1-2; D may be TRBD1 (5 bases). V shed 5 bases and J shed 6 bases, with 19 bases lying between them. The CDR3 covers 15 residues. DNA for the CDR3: TGTGCCAGCAGTCTAACCGGGACGATCGGAAATGGCTACACCTTC. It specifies CASSLTGTIGNGYTF.

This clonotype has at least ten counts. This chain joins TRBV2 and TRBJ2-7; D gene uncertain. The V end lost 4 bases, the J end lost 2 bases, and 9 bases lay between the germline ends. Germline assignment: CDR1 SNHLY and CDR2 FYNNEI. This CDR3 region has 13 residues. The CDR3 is CASSVNEPYEQYF. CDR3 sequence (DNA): TGTGCCAGCAGTGTTAACGAGCCCTACGAGCAGTACTTC.

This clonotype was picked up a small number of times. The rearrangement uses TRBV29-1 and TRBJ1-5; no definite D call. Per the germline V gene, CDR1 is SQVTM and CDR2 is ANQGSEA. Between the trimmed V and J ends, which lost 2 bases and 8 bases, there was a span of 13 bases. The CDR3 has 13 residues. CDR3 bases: TGCAGCGTTGAAACCGGTGCCCTGGAGCCCCAGCATTTT. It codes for CSVETGALEPQHF.

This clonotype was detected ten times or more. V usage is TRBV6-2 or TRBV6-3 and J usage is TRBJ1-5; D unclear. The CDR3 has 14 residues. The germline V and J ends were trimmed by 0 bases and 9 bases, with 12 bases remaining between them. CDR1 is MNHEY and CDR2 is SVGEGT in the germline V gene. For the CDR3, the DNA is TGTGCCAGCAGTTACTCGAAGGGCATTTTGCCCCAGCATTTT. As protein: CASSYSKGILPQHF.

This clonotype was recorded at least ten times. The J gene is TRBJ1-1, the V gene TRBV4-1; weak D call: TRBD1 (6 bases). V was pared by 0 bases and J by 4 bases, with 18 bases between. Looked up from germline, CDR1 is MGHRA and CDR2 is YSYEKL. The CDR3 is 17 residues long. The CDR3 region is CASSQDFYRDFRTEAFF. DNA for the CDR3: TGCGCCAGCAGCCAAGATTTTTACAGGGATTTTCGCACTGAAGCTTTCTTT.

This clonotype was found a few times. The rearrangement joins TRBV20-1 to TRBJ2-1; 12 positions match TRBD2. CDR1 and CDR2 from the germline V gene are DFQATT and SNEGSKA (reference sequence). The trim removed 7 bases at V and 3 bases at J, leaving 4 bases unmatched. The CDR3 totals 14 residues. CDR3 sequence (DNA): TGCAGTGTTGGGACTAGCGGGTTCTACAATGAGCAGTTCTTC. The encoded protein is CSVGTSGFYNEQFF.

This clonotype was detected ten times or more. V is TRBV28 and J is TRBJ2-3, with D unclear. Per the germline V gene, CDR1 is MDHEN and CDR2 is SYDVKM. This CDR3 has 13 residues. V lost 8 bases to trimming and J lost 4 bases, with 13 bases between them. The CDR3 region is CASSDRTADTQYF. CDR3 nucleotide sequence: TGTGCCAGCTCCGATCGGACCGCAGATACGCAGTATTTT.

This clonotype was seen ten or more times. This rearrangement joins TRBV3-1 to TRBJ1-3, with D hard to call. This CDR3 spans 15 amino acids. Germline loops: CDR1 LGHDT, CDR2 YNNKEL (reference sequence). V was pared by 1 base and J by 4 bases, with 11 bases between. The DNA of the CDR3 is TGTGCCAGCAGCCAAGCGGGCGGGAGGGGAAACACCATATATTTT. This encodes CASSQAGGRGNTIYF. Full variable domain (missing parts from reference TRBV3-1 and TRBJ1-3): DTAVSQTPKYLVTQMGNDKSIKCEQNLGHDTMYWYKQDSKKFLKIMFSYNNKELIINETVPNRFSPKSPDKAHLNLHINSLELGDSAVYFCASSQAGGRGNTIYFGEGSWLTVV.

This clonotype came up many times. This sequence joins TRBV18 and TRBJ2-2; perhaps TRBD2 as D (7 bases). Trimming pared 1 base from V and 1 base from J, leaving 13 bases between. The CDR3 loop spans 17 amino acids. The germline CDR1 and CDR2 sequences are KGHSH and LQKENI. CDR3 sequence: CASSPLEAGQNTGELFF. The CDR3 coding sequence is TGTGCCAGCTCACCACTTGAAGCGGGACAGAACACCGGGGAGCTGTTTTTT.

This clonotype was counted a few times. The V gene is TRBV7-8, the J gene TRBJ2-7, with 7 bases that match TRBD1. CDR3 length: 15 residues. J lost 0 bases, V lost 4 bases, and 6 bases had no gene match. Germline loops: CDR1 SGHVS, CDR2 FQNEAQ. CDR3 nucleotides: TGTGCCAGCAGCTACGACAGGGACGTCTCCTACGAGCAGTACTTC. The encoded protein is CASSYDRDVSYEQYF.